These 18 T cell receptor beta chains were sequenced from one sample in a study of blood T cell repertoires in COVID-19. Profiled with immunoSEQ multiplex PCR; TCRdb holds only in-frame clones, not every one. There are about 130,000 clones in the sample; roughly 84% occur only once, and roughly 1.2% lies in the top ten. The sample consisted of peripheral blood. The receptor set was obtained from a woman older than 75 with acute or convalescent COVID-19.

This sequence joins TRBV12-3 or TRBV12-4 and TRBJ1-5; unclear D gene. Trimming cost V 5 bases and J 6 bases, with 8 bases left between them. The CDR3 totals 12 residues. The CDR3 nucleotides are TGTGCCAGCAGTCCGATGGCTCAGCCCCAGCATTTT. This translates into CASSPMAQPQHF.

The chain is built from TRBV29-1 and TRBJ1-5, with 11 nucleotides matching TRBD1. The CDR3 runs 13 residues. Germline lookup yields CDR1 SQVTM and CDR2 ANQGSEA. V was pared by 7 bases and J by 4 bases, with 3 bases of the junction left unmatched. In nucleotides, the CDR3 is TGCAGCGCGGGGACAGGGGGAAATCAGCCCCAGCATTTT. Translating it yields CSAGTGGNQPQHF.

This clone was recorded once. This sequence joins TRBV5-1 and TRBJ2-3; 11 nucleotides align to TRBD2. Germline CDR1 reads SGHRS; CDR2 reads YFSETQ. The V gene end was trimmed by 4 bases and the J gene end by 0 bases; junction bases not matched to a gene: 4. This CDR3 region has 16 residues. CDR3 coding DNA: TGCGCCAGCAGCCTACGGACTAGCGGGAGCACAGATACGCAGTATTTT. The encoded protein is CASSLRTSGSTDTQYF.

The J gene is TRBJ2-1, the V gene TRBV5-6; TRBD2 agrees at 9 bases. Trimming removed 2 bases from V and 7 bases from J; junction bases left unmatched: 1. This CDR3 region has 13 residues. Germline CDR1 reads SGHDT; CDR2 reads YYEEEE. The CDR3 spells CASSFSGRNEQFF. The CDR3 nucleotides are TGTGCCAGCAGCTTTAGCGGGAGAAATGAGCAGTTCTTC. Looking up the rest from reference TRBV5-6 and TRBJ2-1 gives the full variable domain: DAGVTQSPTHLIKTRGQQVTLRCSPKSGHDTVSWYQQALGQGPQFIFQYYEEEERQRGNFPDRFSGHQFPNYSSELNVNALLLGDSALYLCASSFSGRNEQFFGPGTRLTVL.

This chain joins TRBV5-4 and TRBJ1-1; D perhaps matches TRBD1 (6 bases). Germline-derived CDR1 and CDR2 are SGHNT and YYREEE (reference sequence). The CDR3 is 14 residues long. Trimming left V 2 bases short and J 1 base short, with 9 bases between. The CDR3, as DNA: TGTGCCAGCAGCTTCCAGGGGCCGAACACTGAAGCTTTCTTT. Translation gives CASSFQGPNTEAFF.

The J gene is TRBJ2-5, the V gene TRBV29-1; tentative D call: TRBD2 (5 bases). The CDR3 has 14 residues. Germline assignment: CDR1 SQVTM and CDR2 ANQGSEA. Trimming removed 0 bases at V and 5 bases at J, with 13 bases between. Here the CDR3 reads CSVEDTGKRETQYF. In DNA form, the CDR3 reads TGCAGCGTTGAAGACACCGGGAAAAGGGAGACCCAGTACTTC.

The genes are TRBV11-2 and TRBJ2-1; no reliable D call. The CDR3 loop spans 15 amino acids. The V gene's germline CDR1 is SGHAT and CDR2 FQNNGV. V was cut by 4 bases and J by 1 base, with 11 bases left in between. CDR3 nucleotides: TGTGCCAGCAGCTCCAACTTCGGGTCCTACAATGAGCAGTTCTTC. Encoded protein: CASSSNFGSYNEQFF.

The rearrangement links TRBV27 to TRBJ1-6; 8 nucleotides match TRBD1. CDR1 MNHEY and CDR2 SMNVEV come from the germline V gene (reference sequence). V was clipped by 3 bases and J by 7 bases; unmatched bases: 2. The CDR3 runs to 14 residues. In nucleotides, the CDR3 is TGTGCCAGCAGTTTCCAGGGGGCGAATTCACCCCTCCACTTT. Its translation is CASSFQGANSPLHF.

The chain uses TRBV6-2 or TRBV6-3 and TRBJ2-1, with D possibly matching TRBD2 (5 bases). Germline V gene data show CDR1 as MNHEY and CDR2 as SVGEGT. V was shortened by 4 bases and J by 4 bases, with 11 bases between the two germline ends. The CDR3 covers 14 residues. In nucleotides, the CDR3 is TGTGCCAGCAGTTTCCGGGGATATTACAATGAGCAGTTCTTC. This gives the protein CASSFRGYYNEQFF.

V usage is TRBV5-1 and J usage is TRBJ2-7; 7 bases map to TRBD2. Unmatched junction bases numbered 7, after V lost 1 base and J lost 6 bases. The CDR3 has 14 residues. Germline assignment: CDR1 SGHRS and CDR2 YFSETQ. CDR3 DNA sequence: TGCGCCAGCAGCTTGTCCGCGGGAGTGAGCGAGCAGTACTTC. This sequence encodes CASSLSAGVSEQYF. Full variable domain (rest looked up from reference TRBV5-1 and TRBJ2-7): KAGVTQTPRYLIKTRGQQVTLSCSPISGHRSVSWYQQTPGQGLQFLFEYFSETQRNKGNFPGRFSGRQFSNSRSEMNVSTLELGDSALYLCASSLSAGVSEQYFGPGTRLTVT.

The chain combines TRBV6-4 with TRBJ1-2; no clear D. Germline CDR1 and CDR2: MRHNA and SNTAGT. The CDR3 extends over 15 amino acids. Between the trimmed V and J ends, which lost 4 bases and 3 bases, there was a span of 15 bases. The CDR3 bases are TGTGCCAGCAGTGTCCCTCCATCGCGGGACTATGGCTACACCTTC. This encodes CASSVPPSRDYGYTF.

This rearrangement joins TRBV5-1 to TRBJ1-2; 8 bases match TRBD1. The length of the CDR3 is 16 residues. V shed 0 bases, J shed 4 bases, and the junction held 8 bases outside the gene matches. Germline lookup yields CDR1 SGHRS and CDR2 YFSETQ. Here the CDR3 reads CASSLGQGAQGYGYTF. CDR3 DNA sequence: TGCGCCAGCAGCTTGGGTCAGGGGGCGCAGGGCTATGGCTACACCTTC.

The J gene is TRBJ2-5, the V gene TRBV4-1; 7 bases agree with TRBD1. V was pared by 3 bases and J by 0 bases, with 7 bases of the junction left unmatched. The CDR3 has 16 residues. Germline lookup yields CDR1 MGHRA and CDR2 YSYEKL. CDR3 loop: CASSHPPDRYQETQYF. The CDR3 region has the DNA TGCGCCAGCAGCCATCCCCCGGACAGGTACCAAGAGACCCAGTACTTC.

V and J are TRBV4-2 and TRBJ2-5; 11 nucleotides line up with TRBD1. CDR3 size: 18 residues. The junction had 6 bases not matched to a gene; V was cut back by 0 bases and J by 0 bases. Germline CDR1 LGHNA, CDR2 YNFKEQ. The CDR3 DNA is TGTGCCAGCAGCCAAGAACGCAGGACAGGGGGCTACCAAGAGACCCAGTACTTC. Amino acid sequence: CASSQERRTGGYQETQYF.

The chain couples TRBV5-1 to TRBJ2-5; 10 bases map to TRBD2. Germline values: CDR1 SGHRS, CDR2 YFSETQ. This CDR3 has 14 residues. The V segment lost 1 base and the J segment 6 bases; nucleotides outside the gene matches: 3. Here the CDR3 DNA reads TGCGCCAGCAGCTTGACTAGCGGGGTGCAGACCCAGTACTTC. This codes for CASSLTSGVQTQYF. Supplemented by reference TRBV5-1 and TRBJ2-5, the full variable domain reads KAGVTQTPRYLIKTRGQQVTLSCSPISGHRSVSWYQQTPGQGLQFLFEYFSETQRNKGNFPGRFSGRQFSNSRSEMNVSTLELGDSALYLCASSLTSGVQTQYFGPGTRLLVL.

This chain uses TRBV3-1 (or the pseudogene TRBV3-2) with TRBJ1-2; D not resolved. This CDR3 contains 12 residues. Germline assignment: CDR1 LGHDT and CDR2 YNNKEL (reference sequence). Trimming removed 6 bases from V and 8 bases from J, with 13 bases in between. Written as DNA, the CDR3 is TGTGCCAGCAGTCCCGGAGAAGGAGGCTACACCTTC. Its translation is CASSPGEGGYTF.

The J gene is TRBJ1-2, the V gene TRBV5-8; 10 nucleotides align to TRBD1. CDR1 is SGHTS, CDR2 YDEGEE, per germline. V was clipped by 6 bases and J by 8 bases; unmatched bases: 13. The CDR3 contains 15 residues. CDR3 sequence: CASTTSPTGGRGYTF. The CDR3 DNA follows: TGTGCCAGCACCACCTCCCCGACAGGGGGCCGGGGCTACACCTTC.

V gene TRBV4-3 combines with J gene TRBJ2-1, with 9 bases fitting TRBD1. The V gene's germline CDR1 is LGHNA and CDR2 YSLEER. V dropped 0 bases and J dropped 5; count of bases not matched to a gene: 5. The CDR3 is made up of 16 amino acids. CDR3 coding DNA: TGCGCCAGCAGCCAAGAGGGGACAGGGATACACAATGAGCAGTTCTTC. Protein: CASSQEGTGIHNEQFF.